This T cell receptor (beta chain) was documented in a study of T-cell reconstitution after alpha-beta-depleted transplantation in children. This clonotype was counted ten times or more. Preparation of the TCRbeta library used unique molecular identifiers. TCRdb recomputed calls from the PCR reads with MiXCR, one row per CDR3 protein. The sample includes roughly 220,000 distinct CDR3 sequences, approximately 9.8% of them seen just once. From germline, CDR1 is SQVTM and CDR2 ANQGSEA. The CDR3 covers 12 residues. The junction had 6 bases not matched to a gene; V was cut back by 7 bases and J by 5 bases. V gene TRBV29-1 combines with J gene TRBJ1-1; 8 nucleotides align to TRBD1. The receptor's source is a human donor who donated a stem cell graft to a child with SCID. Sample: PBMCs from the stem cell graft donor, taken from the stem cell graft. The CDR3 here is CSADRGGTEAFF. Here the CDR3 DNA reads TGCAGCGCAGACAGGGGAGGGACTGAAGCTTTCTTT.